These 25 T cell receptor beta chains came from one sample sequenced in a study of T cells in Graves' hyperthyroidism and ophthalmopathy. From RNA transcripts, TCR beta CDR3 regions were amplified. First-round RT-PCR of the TCR CDR3 relied on the HTBI primer set. TCRdb passed the multiplex PCR reads through MiXCR, listing each CDR3 protein once. The table includes approximately 560,000 distinct CDR3 sequences, roughly 14% detected once. The sequencing input was blood. Receptors originate from a woman aged 25 to 45 with Graves' hyperthyroidism.

V and J are TRBV19 and TRBJ1-1; D perhaps matches TRBD1 (6 bases). The V gene's germline CDR1 is LNHDA and CDR2 SQIVND (reference sequence). Trimming took 4 bases from V and 0 from J, leaving 12 bases between them. The CDR3 extends over 15 amino acids. The DNA of the CDR3 is TGTGCCAGTAGTACCGGGACAAACATGAACACTGAAGCTTTCTTT. Encoded protein: CASSTGTNMNTEAFF. The complete variable domain, with remaining parts taken from reference TRBV19 and TRBJ1-1, reads DGGITQSPKYLFRKEGQNVTLSCEQNLNHDAMYWYRQDPGQGLRLIYYSQIVNDFQKGDIAEGYSVSREKKESFPLTVTSAQKNPTAFYLCASSTGTNMNTEAFFGQGTRLTVV.

In this sample, this clonotype turned up many times. The chain couples TRBV18 to TRBJ2-5, with 9 bases that match TRBD1. There are 13 residues in the CDR3. The ends lost 8 bases at V and 5 bases at J; junction bases unmatched: 6. Per the germline V gene, CDR1 is KGHSH and CDR2 is LQKENI. The CDR3 reads CASSPGQGETQYF. The DNA of the CDR3 is TGTGCCAGCAGCCCCGGACAGGGGGAGACCCAGTACTTC.

The chain is built from TRBV6-1 and TRBJ2-1; 16 bases fit TRBD2. The CDR3 spans 19 residues. CDR1 is MNHNS, CDR2 SASEGT, per germline. V dropped 7 bases and J dropped 10; count of bases not matched to a gene: 19. Here the CDR3 reads CASTKDSLGLAGGPWEQFF. The CDR3, as DNA: TGTGCCAGCACTAAAGACAGCCTGGGACTAGCGGGAGGGCCGTGGGAGCAGTTCTTC.

This clonotype was picked up many times. The V gene is TRBV10-3, the J gene TRBJ2-3, with TRBD2 identical over 12 bases. The CDR3 loop spans 18 amino acids. Trimming cost V 2 bases and J 2 bases; bases outside gene matches: 8. The germline V gene encodes CDR1 ENHRY and CDR2 SYGVKD. As DNA, the CDR3 is TGTGCCATCAGTGAGACCTGGACTAGCGGGGCCTTCACAGATACGCAGTATTTT. Translating it yields CAISETWTSGAFTDTQYF.

This clonotype has ten or more counts. The V gene is TRBV3-1, the J gene TRBJ2-1, with 11 bases lining up with TRBD2. Looked up from germline, CDR1 is LGHDT and CDR2 is YNNKEL (reference sequence). CDR3 length: 15 residues. The ends lost 4 bases at V and 4 bases at J; junction bases unmatched: 3. The CDR3 bases are TGTGCCAGCAGCCCGGTAGCGGGAGGGTACAATGAGCAGTTCTTC. The encoded protein is CASSPVAGGYNEQFF.

This chain uses TRBV6-5 with TRBJ1-2; a possible D gene is TRBD1 (5 bases). Germline CDR1 MNHEY, CDR2 SVGAGI. CDR3 length: 17 residues. V was shortened by 2 bases and J by 0 bases, with 16 bases between the two germline ends. This CDR3 reads CASSYPIGRGANYGYTF. The CDR3 DNA reads TGTGCCAGCAGTTACCCGATCGGTAGGGGAGCTAACTATGGCTACACCTTC.

This clonotype has ten or more counts. The J gene is TRBJ2-1, the V gene TRBV6-2 or TRBV6-3; D uncertain. This CDR3 contains 14 residues. Germline CDR1 reads MNHEY; CDR2 reads SVGEGT. Trimming pared 4 bases from V and 2 bases from J, leaving 9 bases between. The CDR3 spells CASSFDRTYNEQFF. CDR3 coding DNA: TGTGCCAGCAGTTTCGACCGTACCTACAATGAGCAGTTCTTC.

The sample holds many counts of this clonotype. The chain joins TRBV20-1 to TRBJ1-5; the D is unclear. This CDR3 has 15 amino acids. Trimming removed 3 bases from V and 1 base from J, with 13 bases in between. Germline CDR1 DFQATT, CDR2 SNEGSKA (reference sequence). Here the CDR3 reads CSARPSGSSNQPQHF. The CDR3 bases are TGCAGTGCTAGGCCCTCGGGATCCAGCAATCAGCCCCAGCATTTT.

This clonotype was observed a handful of times. The chain recombines TRBV9 with TRBJ1-5; D may be TRBD1 (5 bases). The CDR3 is 15 amino acids. Germline V CDR1 and CDR2: SGDLS, YYNGEE. V lost 0 bases and J 2 bases, leaving 9 bases between the germline ends. In DNA, the CDR3 is TGTGCCAGCAGCGTAGGGGGGTGGGGCAATCAGCCCCAGCATTTT. Translated: CASSVGGWGNQPQHF.

This clonotype was found many times. V usage is TRBV20-1 and J usage is TRBJ1-4, with 8 bases that match TRBD1. This CDR3 spans 15 amino acids. The germline V gene has CDR1 DFQATT and CDR2 SNEGSKA (reference sequence). The V gene end was trimmed by 6 bases and the J gene end by 1 base; junction bases not matched to a gene: 7. CDR3 residues: CSALTGGLTNEKLFF. DNA for the CDR3: TGCAGTGCGTTAACAGGGGGTTTAACTAATGAAAAACTGTTTTTT.

Notes on this clonotype: A much larger clonotype is one base distant, so this may be a read error. The CDR3 end shows no conserved phenylalanine or tryptophan, and so a read error is likely. CDR3 region: CASSRLAQIYNEQFL. In DNA form, the CDR3 reads TGTGCCAGCAGTCGACTAGCGCAGATCTACAATGAGCAGTTCCTC. The chain links TRBV27 to TRBJ2-1; 8 nucleotides match TRBD2. The V segment lost 5 bases and the J segment 3 bases; nucleotides outside the gene matches: 6. The CDR3 contains 15 residues. Germline CDR1 and CDR2: MNHEY and SMNVEV (reference sequence).

This clonotype was detected only a few times. The chain couples TRBV18 to TRBJ1-1; 8 nucleotides match TRBD1. This CDR3 has 15 amino acids. V lost 3 bases to trimming and J lost 1 base; unmatched junction nucleotides: 4. Per germline, CDR1 KGHSH and CDR2 LQKENI. The DNA of the CDR3 is TGTGCCAGCTCACCCGGACAGGGCGCGAACACTGAAGCTTTCTTT. It codes for CASSPGQGANTEAFF.

The rearrangement joins TRBV6-1 to TRBJ1-2, with TRBD1 as a possible D gene (5 bases). This CDR3 region has 13 residues. Germline V CDR1 and CDR2: MNHNS, SASEGT. Trimming removed 4 bases from V and 4 bases from J, with 10 bases in between. In DNA form, the CDR3 reads TGTGCCAGCAGTGGAGACAGCTTCTATGGCTACACCTTC. As protein: CASSGDSFYGYTF.

This clonotype has at least ten counts. This chain joins TRBV20-1 and TRBJ2-3; 7 bases agree with TRBD2. After removal of 3 bases from V and 1 base from J, the junction contained 4 bases not matched to a gene. Germline V gene sequence: CDR1 DFQATT, CDR2 SNEGSKA (reference sequence). CDR3 length equals 14 residues. CDR3 in DNA: TGCAGTGCTAGTGTCCGGGAGGGCACAGATACGCAGTATTTT. As protein: CSASVREGTDTQYF.

There are many counts of this clonotype. The chain couples TRBV7-3 to TRBJ2-5, with 7 bases that match TRBD2. Germline values: CDR1 SGHTA, CDR2 FQGTGA. CDR3 size: 17 residues. V trimming: 2 bases; J trimming: 1 base; junction bases outside the gene matches: 10. CDR3 bases: TGTGCCAGCAGCTTAGTCCCCCTGACTAGCAGCCAAGAGACCCAGTACTTC. Its translation is CASSLVPLTSSQETQYF.

This clonotype was counted at least ten times. V gene TRBV7-9 combines with J gene TRBJ2-2; TRBD2 aligns across 12 bases. Trimming removed 6 bases from V and 4 bases from J; junction bases left unmatched: 6. This CDR3 region has 16 residues. Looked up from germline, CDR1 is SEHNR and CDR2 is FQNEAQ (reference sequence). CDR3 loop: CASRPTSGRGTGELFF. The CDR3 DNA sequence: TGTGCCAGCAGGCCGACTAGCGGGAGAGGCACCGGGGAGCTGTTTTTT.

This clonotype was counted between two and nine times. This chain connects TRBV10-3 to TRBJ2-1; weak D call: TRBD1 (6 bases). Germline V gene sequence: CDR1 ENHRY, CDR2 SYGVKD. The CDR3 is 16 amino acids. Trimming took off 0 bases at V and 7 bases at J, with 16 bases between the two ends. The CDR3 sequence is CAISESPRGNGNEQFF. CDR3 in DNA: TGTGCCATCAGTGAGTCCCCCAGGGGTAATGGAAATGAGCAGTTCTTC.

This chain links TRBV12-3 or TRBV12-4 with TRBJ2-7; 7 bases match TRBD2. Germline trimming cut 3 bases from V and 2 bases from J; bases unmatched to any gene: 10. This CDR3 is 16 amino acids long. CDR3 in amino acids: CASSFITGGGAYEQYF. The CDR3 DNA is TGTGCCAGCAGTTTTATTACGGGGGGTGGGGCCTACGAGCAGTACTTC.

This clonotype came up many times. The chain carries TRBV5-1 and TRBJ1-1; 10 bases fit TRBD1. Looked up from germline, CDR1 is SGHRS and CDR2 is YFSETQ. This CDR3 is built from 19 residues. V lost 0 bases, J lost 2 bases, and 13 bases stayed unmatched. The CDR3 region has the DNA TGCGCCAGCAGCTTGGGGGACACCGGGACAGGGGTCTTAAACACTGAAGCTTTCTTT. It specifies CASSLGDTGTGVLNTEAFF. Drawing the rest from reference TRBV5-1 and TRBJ1-1, the complete variable domain is KAGVTQTPRYLIKTRGQQVTLSCSPISGHRSVSWYQQTPGQGLQFLFEYFSETQRNKGNFPGRFSGRQFSNSRSEMNVSTLELGDSALYLCASSLGDTGTGVLNTEAFFGQGTRLTVV.

This clonotype was detected many times. The genes are TRBV20-1 and TRBJ2-2, with 7 bases that match TRBD1. V lost 1 base and J lost 1; bases outside the gene matches: 0. This CDR3 is built from 14 residues. The germline V gene has CDR1 DFQATT and CDR2 SNEGSKA (reference sequence). The CDR3 reads CSARGTGNTGELFF. The CDR3 DNA reads as TGCAGTGCTAGAGGGACAGGGAACACCGGGGAGCTGTTTTTT.

This clonotype has only a few counts. The chain links TRBV20-1 to TRBJ2-7; no clear D gene. The V and J ends lost 1 base and 5 bases respectively, with 6 bases between them. This CDR3 contains 11 residues. Germline V CDR1 and CDR2: DFQATT, SNEGSKA (reference sequence). CDR3 DNA sequence: TGCAGTGCTAGAGTAAAAGACGAGCAGTACTTC. This gives the protein CSARVKDEQYF.

This clonotype was seen repeatedly, ten times or more. The chain couples TRBV2 to TRBJ2-6; TRBD2 might be the D (5 bases). V lost 5 bases to trimming and J lost 2 bases, with 10 bases between them. There are 15 residues in the CDR3. CDR1 and CDR2 (germline): SNHLY, FYNNEI. CDR3 protein: CASSTRVTGANVLTF. In DNA form, the CDR3 reads TGTGCCAGCAGTACGAGGGTCACTGGGGCCAACGTCCTGACTTTC. The variable domain in full, completed from reference TRBV2 and TRBJ2-6, reads EPEVTQTPSHQVTQMGQEVILRCVPISNHLYFYWYRQILGQKVEFLVSFYNNEISEKSEIFDDQFSVERPDGSNFTLKIRSTKLEDSAMYFCASSTRVTGANVLTFGAGSRLTVL.

This clonotype was detected ten times or more. The J gene is TRBJ1-5, the V gene TRBV30; D ambiguous. The CDR3 consists of 14 residues. V was cut by 8 bases and J by 2 bases, with 16 bases left in between. Germline CDR1 is GTSNPN and CDR2 is SVGIG (reference sequence). For the CDR3, the DNA is TGTGCCCTGGGCGGTTTTGATGGCAATCAGCCCCAGCATTTT. Its translation: CALGGFDGNQPQHF.

This clonotype was recorded at least ten times. V usage is TRBV12-3 or TRBV12-4 and J usage is TRBJ1-5; 7 bases map to TRBD1. The J segment lost 3 bases and the V segment lost 4 bases, leaving 6 bases of the junction unmatched. This CDR3 has 15 amino acids. DNA for the CDR3: TGTGCCAGCAGTTCCTTAGGGGGCCTCAATCAGCCCCAGCATTTT. This translates into CASSSLGGLNQPQHF.

This clonotype was seen repeatedly, ten times or more. V usage is TRBV28 and J usage is TRBJ2-7; D is possibly TRBD1 (6 bases). Trimming took off 8 bases at V and 6 bases at J, with 20 bases between the two ends. The CDR3 spans 14 residues. Germline CDR1 and CDR2: MDHEN and SYDVKM. For the CDR3, the DNA is TGTGCCAGCCAAGAGGAGACAGGAGGTGGCGAGCAGTACTTC. Its translation: CASQEETGGGEQYF.